Listed here are 26 T cell receptor beta chains from one sample, sequenced in a study of identical twins. TCRdb passed the 5' RACE reads through MiXCR, listing each CDR3 protein once. The sample holds fewer than 550,000 distinct CDR3 sequences, 14% seen once. The same data also went into a second study, on yellow fever vaccine responses in identical twins.

The sequencing sample was made of CD4+ T cells sorted from blood. Receptors originate from a woman aged 18-35 years in good health.

In this sample, this clonotype turned up many times. V usage is TRBV14 and J usage is TRBJ2-7, with a tentative D call TRBD2 (6 bases). V was pared by 4 bases and J by 4 bases, with 17 bases between. This CDR3 has 15 residues. Germline V CDR1 and CDR2: SGHDN, FVKESK. The CDR3 protein is CASSPRGGERYEQYF. The CDR3 DNA reads as TGTGCCAGCAGCCCCCGGGGCGGGGAAAGGTACGAGCAGTACTTC.

The chain employs TRBV3-1 and TRBJ2-3; maybe TRBD1 (5 bases). The CDR3 contains 15 residues. Per germline, CDR1 LGHDT and CDR2 YNNKEL (reference sequence). Trimming pared 2 bases from V and 5 bases from J, leaving 14 bases between. CDR3 amino acids: CASSQFLAGQDTQYF. The CDR3 region has the DNA TGTGCCAGCAGCCAATTTTTGGCAGGGCAAGATACGCAGTATTTT.

This clonotype has only a few counts. This chain links TRBV7-2 with TRBJ1-1; D is unresolved. The germline V gene encodes CDR1 SGHTA and CDR2 FQGNSA. The CDR3 has 15 amino acids. The germline V and J ends were trimmed by 4 bases and 5 bases, with 17 bases remaining between them. CDR3 amino acids: CASSSRMGSGTEAFF. The CDR3 nucleotides read TGTGCCAGCAGCTCAAGGATGGGGAGCGGGACTGAAGCTTTCTTT.

This clonotype has just a few counts. The chain couples TRBV7-3 to TRBJ2-3, with D hard to call. CDR1 is SGHTA and CDR2 is FQGTGA in the germline V gene. Trimming pared 2 bases from V and 7 bases from J, leaving 10 bases between. The CDR3 is 13 residues long. As DNA, the CDR3 is TGTGCCAGCAGCTTAGACTTGGATTATACGCAGTATTTT. Translating it yields CASSLDLDYTQYF.

This sequence joins TRBV24-1 and TRBJ1-5; D is uncertain. CDR3 length: 16 amino acids. CDR1 and CDR2 (germline): KGHDR, SFDVKD. V lost 3 bases to trimming and J lost 3 bases, with 14 bases between them. The DNA of the CDR3 is TGTGCCACCAGTGATGGAGGACTCGGGGACAATCAGCCCCAGCATTTT. This gives the protein CATSDGGLGDNQPQHF.

This clonotype was seen many times. The rearrangement links TRBV20-1 to TRBJ2-7, with TRBD2 matching 7 bases. V gave up 2 bases and J gave up 6 bases; unmatched junction bases: 10. CDR3 length: 14 residues. The germline gives CDR1 DFQATT, CDR2 SNEGSKA (reference sequence). The CDR3 DNA reads as TGCAGTGCTAGACCACCAGGGAGGGTAGGCGAGCAGTACTTC. As protein: CSARPPGRVGEQYF.

The chain couples TRBV20-1 to TRBJ2-1, with 11 bases lining up with TRBD2. The junction had 10 bases not matched to a gene; V was cut back by 0 bases and J by 3 bases. In germline, CDR1 is DFQATT, CDR2 SNEGSKA (reference sequence). The CDR3 loop spans 18 amino acids. This chain's CDR3 is CSARDTASGGSIYNEQFF. The CDR3 DNA sequence: TGCAGTGCTAGAGATACGGCTAGCGGGGGGTCTATCTACAATGAGCAGTTCTTC.

This clonotype was picked up many times. The V call is TRBV7-3, the J call TRBJ2-7; 8 positions match TRBD1. The J segment lost 3 bases and the V segment lost 1 base, leaving 8 bases of the junction unmatched. CDR3 length: 16 residues. The V gene's germline CDR1 is SGHTA and CDR2 FQGTGA. The DNA for the CDR3 is TGTGCCAGCAGCTTAAGGGGACAGGAGTATGGCTACGAGCAGTACTTC. Its translation: CASSLRGQEYGYEQYF. Filled out from reference TRBV7-3 and TRBJ2-7, the complete variable domain reads GAGVSQTPSNKVTEKGKYVELRCDPISGHTALYWYRQSLGQGPEFLIYFQGTGAADDSGLPNDRFFAVRPEGSVSTLKIQRTERGDSAVYLCASSLRGQEYGYEQYFGPGTRLTVT.

The V call is TRBV27, the J call TRBJ2-5; 12 nucleotides line up with TRBD2. CDR3 length: 18 residues. V gave up 0 bases and J gave up 4 bases; unmatched junction bases: 9. Germline values: CDR1 MNHEY, CDR2 SMNVEV (reference sequence). CDR3 loop: CASSLSHGLAGLGETQYF. The CDR3 nucleotides are TGTGCCAGCAGTTTATCCCACGGACTAGCGGGGCTGGGAGAGACCCAGTACTTC.

This clonotype was observed at least ten times. This sequence joins TRBV2 and TRBJ2-7; D gene unclear. The CDR3 has 10 residues. Germline V gene data show CDR1 as SNHLY and CDR2 as FYNNEI. V shed 6 bases and J shed 3 bases, with 3 bases lying between them. In DNA form, the CDR3 reads TGTGCCAGCAGACTCTACGAGCAGTACTTC. It codes for CASRLYEQYF.

V and J are TRBV9 and TRBJ2-7; D is ambiguous. The CDR3 has 12 amino acids. V was cut by 0 bases and J by 6 bases, with 7 bases left in between. Germline CDR1 reads SGDLS; CDR2 reads YYNGEE. The DNA for the CDR3 is TGTGCCAGCAGCGTAGAGGGAACCGAGCAGTACTTC. Protein sequence: CASSVEGTEQYF.

This clonotype has a handful of counts. The CDR3 reads CASSLVPGANVLTF. The CDR3 nucleotides are TGCGCCAGCAGCTTGGTTCCTGGGGCCAACGTCCTGACTTTC. The V and J genes are TRBV5-1 and TRBJ2-6; D remains unclear. The germline V gene encodes CDR1 SGHRS and CDR2 YFSETQ. CDR3 length: 14 amino acids. Trimming left V 0 bases short and J 2 bases short, with 3 bases between.

This chain connects TRBV20-1 to TRBJ2-5; possible D gene TRBD1, 6 bases. The V end lost 3 bases, the J end lost 5 bases, and 22 bases lay between the germline ends. Looked up from germline, CDR1 is DFQATT and CDR2 is SNEGSKA (reference sequence). The length of the CDR3 is 16 residues. CDR3 DNA: TGCAGTGCTAGTCCTAACCCCACAGGGTATGGGGAGACCCAGTACTTC. Its translation: CSASPNPTGYGETQYF.

The rearrangement joins TRBV7-9 to TRBJ1-6; D is unclear. V lost 0 bases and J 8 bases, leaving 8 bases between the germline ends. Germline CDR1 and CDR2: SEHNR and FQNEAQ (reference sequence). The CDR3 runs to 14 residues. CDR3 in amino acids: CASSLARQDSPLHF. The CDR3 DNA reads as TGTGCCAGCAGCTTAGCACGGCAAGATTCACCCCTCCACTTT.

A few counts support this clonotype. The genes are TRBV12-3 or TRBV12-4 and TRBJ2-7, with D possibly being TRBD1 (6 bases). This CDR3 is built from 13 residues. Trimming pared 6 bases from V and 6 bases from J, leaving 15 bases between. The DNA for the CDR3 is TGTGCCAGCAGGAGTCCGGGGACACCCGAGCAGTACTTC. It specifies CASRSPGTPEQYF.

This clonotype was counted a few times. This rearrangement joins TRBV4-2 to TRBJ2-1; no clear D gene. V gave up 3 bases and J gave up 4 bases, with 7 bases separating them. The CDR3 runs 13 residues. Germline lookup yields CDR1 LGHNA and CDR2 YNFKEQ. DNA for the CDR3: TGTGCCAGCAGCCACGACCCGTACAATGAGCAGTTCTTC. This translates into CASSHDPYNEQFF.

The V call is TRBV4-3, the J call TRBJ2-6, with 7 nucleotides matching TRBD1. CDR3 length: 19 amino acids. V dropped 1 base and J dropped 2; count of bases not matched to a gene: 11. CDR1 LGHNA and CDR2 YSLEER come from the germline V gene. CDR3: CASSQVPWQGVAGANVLTF. The DNA of the CDR3 is TGCGCCAGCAGCCAAGTCCCCTGGCAGGGGGTGGCTGGGGCCAACGTCCTGACTTTC.

The chain has TRBV7-3 and TRBJ2-3, with unresolved D. V dropped 2 bases and J dropped 2 bases, with 8 bases sitting between them. CDR3 length equals 14 residues. Germline-derived CDR1 and CDR2 are SGHTA and FQGTGA. The CDR3 coding sequence is TGTGCCAGCAGCTTAGATCTTCTCACAGATACGCAGTATTTT. This gives the protein CASSLDLLTDTQYF.

This clonotype was observed at least ten times. The CDR3 protein is CASSQDGYEQYF. The CDR3 DNA sequence: TGTGCCAGCAGCCAAGATGGTTACGAGCAGTACTTC. This chain connects TRBV3-1 to TRBJ2-7; D not resolved. V dropped 0 bases and J dropped 4 bases, with 4 bases sitting between them. Germline V gene data show CDR1 as LGHDT and CDR2 as YNNKEL (reference sequence). This CDR3 spans 12 amino acids.

The V call is TRBV5-1, the J call TRBJ2-3; tentatively, D is TRBD2 (5 bases). The length of the CDR3 is 15 residues. The V end was cut by 4 bases, the J end by 4 bases, with 16 bases between. The germline V gene encodes CDR1 SGHRS and CDR2 YFSETQ. The CDR3 here is CASSQDGVAADTQYF. CDR3 nucleotides: TGCGCCAGCAGCCAGGACGGGGTTGCCGCAGATACGCAGTATTTT.

The sample holds many counts of this clonotype. This chain joins TRBV6-2 or TRBV6-3 and TRBJ1-4; D unresolved. Deletions cut 0 bases from V and 11 bases from J, with 10 bases between. In germline, CDR1 is MNHEY, CDR2 SVGEGT. The CDR3 loop spans 13 amino acids. The CDR3 DNA follows: TGTGCCAGCAGTTACTCCCCGGTAGCGAAACTGTTTTTT. Translation gives CASSYSPVAKLFF.

This clonotype was observed many times. The chain employs TRBV6-5 and TRBJ2-5; 11 bases are a match to TRBD2. CDR3 size: 14 residues. The germline V gene has CDR1 MNHEY and CDR2 SVGAGI. Losses at the gene ends were 4 bases for V and 9 bases for J; bases not matched to a gene: 7. The DNA for the CDR3 is TGTGCCAGCAGTTCGGGACTAGCGGAACGGGCCCAGTACTTC. It specifies CASSSGLAERAQYF.

The rearrangement uses TRBV19 and TRBJ2-7, with 11 bases identical to TRBD2. The CDR3 totals 15 residues. The germline V gene has CDR1 LNHDA and CDR2 SQIVND (reference sequence). J lost 1 base, V lost 4 bases, and 3 bases had no gene match. The CDR3 loop is CASSKLAGASYEQYF. CDR3 nucleotides: TGTGCCAGTAGTAAACTAGCGGGGGCTTCCTACGAGCAGTACTTC.

This clonotype has just a few counts. This rearrangement joins TRBV29-1 to TRBJ2-7; D is possibly TRBD1 or TRBD2 (5 bases each). Trimming pared 5 bases from V and 2 bases from J, leaving 16 bases between. CDR3 length: 14 residues. Per germline, CDR1 SQVTM and CDR2 ANQGSEA. CDR3 sequence: CSVMSGTLTYEQYF. DNA of the CDR3: TGCAGCGTTATGTCCGGGACCCTTACCTACGAGCAGTACTTC.

The chain is built from TRBV9 and TRBJ1-6; possible D gene TRBD1, 5 bases. The germline V and J ends were trimmed by 6 bases and 5 bases, with 12 bases remaining between them. The CDR3 is 14 residues long. The germline V gene has CDR1 SGDLS and CDR2 YYNGEE. The CDR3 sequence is CASTTRGDNSPLHF. The DNA for the CDR3 is TGTGCCAGCACCACCCGAGGGGATAATTCACCCCTCCACTTT.

This clonotype was counted between two and nine times. The chain carries TRBV5-1 and TRBJ2-3; weak D call: TRBD2 (5 bases). CDR1 is SGHRS, CDR2 YFSETQ, per germline. The V and J ends lost 0 bases and 1 base respectively, with 9 bases between them. The CDR3 is made up of 15 amino acids. CDR3 sequence reads: CASSLELVGTDTQYF. Written as DNA, the CDR3 is TGCGCCAGCAGCTTGGAACTAGTGGGCACAGATACGCAGTATTTT.